These 19 T cell receptor beta chains came from one sample sequenced in a study of control samples from healthy donors and cancer patients. Assay used: immunoSEQ multiplex PCR; TCRdb lists only in-frame clones, some missing. The sample consists of 40,000 to 60,000 clones, about nine tenths of them appearing once. Sequenced: PBMCs. Receptors originate from a man aged 55 to 70 with head and neck cancer.

The chain employs TRBV30 and TRBJ2-7, with a possible D match to TRBD2 (6 bases). Germline CDR1 and CDR2: GTSNPN and SVGIG (reference sequence). V dropped 0 bases and J dropped 9 bases, with 15 bases sitting between them. This CDR3 is built from 13 residues. CDR3 bases: TGTGCCTGGAGTGTCGGGGGACGGGGTCGGCAGTACTTC. It is translated as CAWSVGGRGRQYF.

The chain carries TRBV9 and TRBJ1-3; no clear D gene. The V end was cut by 0 bases, the J end by 2 bases, with 6 bases between. Germline CDR1 reads SGDLS; CDR2 reads YYNGEE. The CDR3 sequence is 14 residues long. CDR3 nucleotides: TGTGCCAGCAGCGTAGGCGGGACTGGAAACACCATATATTTT. Its protein product is CASSVGGTGNTIYF.

J is TRBJ1-2 and V is TRBV7-2, with D hard to call. Trimming took 2 bases from V and 2 from J, leaving 12 bases between them. Germline CDR1 is SGHTA and CDR2 is FQGNSA. This CDR3 comprises 15 residues. The CDR3 region has the DNA TGTGCCAGCAGCTTACAGTTCGGCAGAAACTATGGCTACACCTTC. Encoded protein: CASSLQFGRNYGYTF.

The chain is built from TRBV6-5 and TRBJ2-5, with 8 nucleotides matching TRBD1. The CDR3 loop spans 14 amino acids. Germline values: CDR1 MNHEY, CDR2 SVGAGI. Trimming cost V 4 bases and J 2 bases; bases outside gene matches: 3. As DNA, the CDR3 is TGTGCCAGCAGTTCCAGACAGGGGCAAGAGACCCAGTACTTC. This gives the protein CASSSRQGQETQYF.

CDR3 DNA: TGCGCCAGCAGTCCCTTTGTGGGCTACGAGCAGTACTTC. It specifies CASSPFVGYEQYF. V usage is TRBV4-1 and J usage is TRBJ2-7, with no clear D. The CDR3 loop spans 13 amino acids. The germline CDR1 and CDR2 sequences are MGHRA and YSYEKL. The V gene lost 6 bases and the J gene lost 3 bases, with 12 bases spanning the gap.

The chain carries TRBV6-2 or TRBV6-3 and TRBJ1-2; no clear D. The V end was cut by 0 bases, the J end by 4 bases, with 3 bases between. The CDR3 spans 12 residues. From germline, CDR1 is MNHEY and CDR2 SVGEGT. The CDR3 sequence is CASSYSTYGYTF. The CDR3 nucleotides read TGTGCCAGCAGTTACTCCACCTATGGCTACACCTTC.

This clone was counted a single time. The J gene is TRBJ2-1, the V gene TRBV5-1; D possibly uses TRBD1 or TRBD2 (5 bases each). Deletions cut 2 bases from V and 1 base from J, with 16 bases between. Germline CDR1 and CDR2: SGHRS and YFSETQ. This CDR3 is built from 17 residues. CDR3 region: CASSLSGTQTSYNEQFF. The CDR3 bases are TGCGCCAGCAGCTTATCCGGGACCCAGACGTCCTACAATGAGCAGTTCTTC.

This clone was detected a few times. The chain uses TRBV29-1 and TRBJ1-1; D unresolved. The length of the CDR3 is 17 residues. V lost 0 bases and J 0 bases, leaving 17 bases between the germline ends. The germline V gene has CDR1 SQVTM and CDR2 ANQGSEA. The CDR3 loop is CSVEEMDSGGMNTEAFF. The CDR3 region has the DNA TGCAGCGTTGAAGAGATGGACTCTGGTGGGATGAACACTGAAGCTTTCTTT.

The rearrangement links TRBV5-1 to TRBJ1-2; no firm D call. The CDR3 covers 15 residues. Trimming took off 0 bases at V and 6 bases at J, with 15 bases between the two ends. In germline, CDR1 is SGHRS, CDR2 YFSETQ. CDR3 nucleotide sequence: TGCGCCAGCAGCTTGGTCGGCCGGGTTTCTCATGGCTACACCTTC. This sequence encodes CASSLVGRVSHGYTF.

This rearrangement joins TRBV19 to TRBJ2-2, with 8 bases that match TRBD1. The V gene's germline CDR1 is LNHDA and CDR2 SQIVND (reference sequence). Germline trimming cut 7 bases from V and 6 bases from J; bases unmatched to any gene: 7. CDR3 length equals 14 residues. The CDR3 loop is CASKAGGYSGELFF. The CDR3 nucleotides read TGTGCCAGTAAGGCAGGGGGCTACTCCGGGGAGCTGTTTTTT.

The chain employs TRBV19 and TRBJ1-1; perhaps TRBD1 as D (5 bases). V gave up 8 bases and J gave up 1 base, with 17 bases separating them. From germline, CDR1 is LNHDA and CDR2 SQIVND (reference sequence). CDR3 length: 15 amino acids. This chain's CDR3 is CASVKWGTANTEAFF. Written as DNA, the CDR3 is TGTGCCAGTGTCAAGTGGGGGACCGCGAACACTGAAGCTTTCTTT.

The chain carries TRBV7-2 and TRBJ1-1; D remains ambiguous. This CDR3 spans 15 amino acids. Germline CDR1 and CDR2: SGHTA and FQGNSA. V lost 5 bases and J 4 bases, leaving 17 bases between the germline ends. Here the CDR3 DNA reads TGTGCCAGCAGCCCCCCCTATGCCTGGGGCACTGAAGCTTTCTTT. It yields the protein CASSPPYAWGTEAFF.

Only a few counts were recorded for this clone. The CDR3 is CASSLGQRNTGELFF. The CDR3 DNA is TGTGCCAGCAGCTTGGGACAGAGAAACACCGGGGAGCTGTTTTTT. The chain carries TRBV5-6 and TRBJ2-2; D is possibly TRBD1 (5 bases). The germline CDR1 and CDR2 sequences are SGHDT and YYEEEE. V lost 0 bases, J lost 2 bases, and 8 bases lay in between. The CDR3 covers 15 residues.

J is TRBJ2-1 and V is TRBV5-1; weak D call: TRBD1 (6 bases). V lost 0 bases and J lost 6, with 13 bases in between. This CDR3 spans 15 amino acids. CDR1 and CDR2 from the germline V gene are SGHRS and YFSETQ. The CDR3 loop is CASSLAQGLSNEQFF. The CDR3 region has the DNA TGCGCCAGCAGCTTGGCGCAGGGGTTATCCAATGAGCAGTTCTTC.

CDR3 protein: CACSSPYIEAFF. CDR3 nucleotide sequence: TGTGCCTGTTCTTCGCCGTATATTGAAGCTTTCTTT. V is TRBV30 and J is TRBJ1-1, with D hard to call. Germline CDR1 reads GTSNPN; CDR2 reads SVGIG (reference sequence). This CDR3 comprises 12 residues. Trimming removed 6 bases from V and 7 bases from J, with 15 bases in between.

This chain uses TRBV18 with TRBJ1-5; possibly TRBD1 for D (5 bases). CDR1 is KGHSH, CDR2 LQKENI, per germline. V was cut by 5 bases and J by 3 bases, with 5 bases left in between. CDR3 length: 12 amino acids. CDR3 coding DNA: TGTGCCAGCTCAGGGACCAATCAGCCCCAGCATTTT. It codes for CASSGTNQPQHF.

A single count supports this clone. The genes are TRBV28 and TRBJ2-7; a possible D gene is TRBD2 (5 bases). This CDR3 spans 14 amino acids. The V end lost 8 bases, the J end lost 0 bases, and 14 bases lay between the germline ends. Per the germline V gene, CDR1 is MDHEN and CDR2 is SYDVKM. CDR3 amino acids: CASAPWTVSYEQYF. The CDR3 DNA is TGTGCCAGCGCTCCCTGGACTGTCTCCTACGAGCAGTACTTC.

This clone appeared once. The CDR3 nucleotides are TGCGCCAGCAGCCAAGAATATATCACCTCAGTGGAGCAGTACTTC. Translation: CASSQEYITSVEQYF. This chain links TRBV4-3 with TRBJ2-7; D uncertain. Looked up from germline, CDR1 is LGHNA and CDR2 is YSLEER. The V and J ends lost 0 bases and 7 bases respectively, with 16 bases between them. This CDR3 comprises 15 residues.

The V gene is TRBV27, the J gene TRBJ2-1, with 8 bases lining up with TRBD2. CDR1 is MNHEY and CDR2 is SMNVEV in the germline V gene (reference sequence). Trimming took 6 bases from V and 10 from J; bases not matched to a gene: 14. The CDR3 runs to 15 residues. The CDR3: CASRSRNLAGGEQFF. The DNA of the CDR3 is TGTGCCAGCAGGTCTCGGAACCTGGCGGGGGGAGAGCAGTTCTTC.